These T cell receptor beta chains were read from a single sample in a study of CD8 T cells in Susac syndrome. TCRdb redid the calling of the immunoSEQ multiplex PCR reads with MiXCR, one entry per CDR3 protein. This sample carries some 70,000 distinct CDR3 sequences, roughly 94% of them seen once, and the ten largest clones take 0.5% to 0.6%. Sequenced sample: CD8+ T cells from PBMCs. The receptors come from a human donor with multiple sclerosis. Both conserved end residues are part of each CDR3. A D gene is named only where the DNA matches it firmly. Clone size, where shown, is once, few, many, or a class for clones that have expanded.

v_call: TRBV27; d_call: .; j_call: TRBJ1-2; clone_size: .; cdr3_nt: TGTGCCAGCAGTTCCCCGACCTATGGCTACACCTTC; cdr3_aa: CASSSPTYGYTF
v_call: TRBV27; d_call: .; j_call: TRBJ1-6; clone_size: .; cdr3_nt: TGTGCCAGCAGCCTTATGCGGGGAATGAAACCCCTCCACTTT; cdr3_aa: CASSLMRGMKPLHF
v_call: TRBV9; d_call: .; j_call: TRBJ1-2; clone_size: .; cdr3_nt: TGTGCCAGCAGCACTGCCGACAGCTACTATGGCTACACCTTC; cdr3_aa: CASSTADSYYGYTF
v_call: TRBV29-1; d_call: .; j_call: TRBJ1-3; clone_size: .; cdr3_nt: TGCAGCGCTCTGACAGTAAGCTCTGGAAACACCATATATTTT; cdr3_aa: CSALTVSSGNTIYF
v_call: TRBV20-1; d_call: .; j_call: TRBJ2-7; clone_size: .; cdr3_nt: TGCAGTGCTAGAGATCACGGGGCCCTCTACGAGCAGTACTTC; cdr3_aa: CSARDHGALYEQYF
v_call: TRBV27; d_call: .; j_call: TRBJ2-2; clone_size: .; cdr3_nt: TGTGCCAGCAGTCCAACTCTACGGGAGCTGTTTTTT; cdr3_aa: CASSPTLRELFF
v_call: TRBV18; d_call: TRBD1; j_call: TRBJ2-1; clone_size: .; cdr3_nt: TGTGCCAGCTCACCACGCCCAACAGGGGGCAATTACAATGAGCAGTTCTTC; cdr3_aa: CASSPRPTGGNYNEQFF
v_call: TRBV25-1; d_call: TRBD1; j_call: TRBJ1-1; clone_size: .; cdr3_nt: TGTGCCAGCAGTCAAGGGACAGTCCCTCCTGAAGCTTTCTTT; cdr3_aa: CASSQGTVPPEAFF
v_call: TRBV5-6; d_call: .; j_call: TRBJ2-2; clone_size: .; cdr3_nt: TGTGCCAGCAGCTTGGGTCTAGCCGGGACCACCGGGGAGCTGTTTTTT; cdr3_aa: CASSLGLAGTTGELFF
v_call: TRBV5-1; d_call: .; j_call: TRBJ2-7; clone_size: .; cdr3_nt: TGCGCCAGCAGCGAGACCGGGGTCCGCGACGAGCAGTACTTC; cdr3_aa: CASSETGVRDEQYF
v_call: TRBV20-1; d_call: TRBD1; j_call: TRBJ1-1; clone_size: .; cdr3_nt: TGCAGTCCTACCCGACAGGGAGTAGCTTTGAACACTGAAGCTTTCTTT; cdr3_aa: CSPTRQGVALNTEAFF
v_call: TRBV7-9; d_call: .; j_call: TRBJ2-1; clone_size: few; cdr3_nt: TGTGCCAGCAGCTTAGCGGCTGGGAGCACCTACAATGAGCAGTTCTTC; cdr3_aa: CASSLAAGSTYNEQFF
v_call: TRBV5-6; d_call: .; j_call: TRBJ2-2; clone_size: .; cdr3_nt: TGTGCCAGCAGCTTGCCGACCGGGGAGCTGTTTTTT; cdr3_aa: CASSLPTGELFF
v_call: TRBV28; d_call: .; j_call: TRBJ1-4; clone_size: .; cdr3_nt: TGTGCCAGCAGCCTGAGGGGAGAAAATGAAAAACTGTTTTTT; cdr3_aa: CASSLRGENEKLFF
v_call: TRBV12-3/TRBV12-4; d_call: .; j_call: TRBJ2-6; clone_size: once; cdr3_nt: TGTGCCAGCAGTGACCCCTCTGGGGCCAACGTCCTGACTTTC; cdr3_aa: CASSDPSGANVLTF
v_call: TRBV12-3/TRBV12-4; d_call: TRBD2; j_call: TRBJ2-1; clone_size: once; cdr3_nt: TGTGCCAGCAGTTGGACTAGCGGAACCTACAATGAGCAGTTCTTC; cdr3_aa: CASSWTSGTYNEQFF
v_call: TRBV25-1; d_call: TRBD2; j_call: TRBJ2-7; clone_size: .; cdr3_nt: TGTGCCAGCAGTGAATGGGCTAGCGGGGCTGAGTCCTACGAGCAGTACTTC; cdr3_aa: CASSEWASGAESYEQYF